Described below is a single T cell receptor beta chain sequence and its context. The data were obtained in a study of technical replicates of blood from a few donors. Sequencing was performed with immunoSEQ multiplex PCR; in TCRdb, only in-frame clones are kept and a portion is missing. In the table there are tens of thousands of clones, 98% of which are singletons. Germline CDR1 is MGHRA and CDR2 is YSYEKL. Trimming took off 0 bases at V and 4 bases at J, with 4 bases between the two ends. The CDR3 contains 12 residues. The sample was T cells isolated from PBMCs. The chain recombines TRBV4-1 with TRBJ2-7, with D hard to call. The origin of this receptor is a human donor in good health. This CDR3 is CASSQDLYEQYF. CDR3 coding DNA: TGCGCCAGCAGCCAAGATCTTTACGAGCAGTACTTC.